These 2 T cell receptor beta chains were sequenced from one sample in a study of T cell responses to AZD1222 COVID-19 vaccine. Method: immunoSEQ multiplex PCR; TCRdb's copy keeps in-frame clones and lacks some. This sample has approximately 160,000 clones, with 85% to 95% found just once. The source was peripheral blood, collected on day 0 of AZD1222 vaccination. Every receptor here comes from an adult in good health.

This chain uses TRBV7-8 with TRBJ1-1; D is undetermined. Germline V gene data show CDR1 as SGHVS and CDR2 as FQNEAQ. V shed 1 base and J shed 7 bases, with 4 bases lying between them. This CDR3 contains 11 residues. CDR3 in amino acids: CASSLGVEAFF. CDR3 DNA sequence: TGTGCCAGCAGCTTAGGTGTTGAAGCTTTCTTT.

V and J are TRBV15 and TRBJ1-5; D remains unclear. The CDR3 extends over 12 amino acids. In germline, CDR1 is LNHNV, CDR2 YYDKDF (reference sequence). The ends were cut back, 5 bases at V and 2 bases at J, with 4 bases in the middle. The CDR3: CATSLGNQPQHF. CDR3 DNA: TGTGCCACCAGCCTGGGCAATCAGCCCCAGCATTTT.